This passage covers 25 T cell receptor beta chains from one sample sequenced in a study of T-cell reconstitution after alpha-beta-depleted transplantation in children. Library preparation (for TCRbeta) was performed with unique molecular identifiers. One entry per CDR3 protein, called by TCRdb with MiXCR from the PCR reads. Among 450,000 to 500,000 distinct CDR3 sequences, around 13% were seen once, and the ten largest hold 5% to 6%. This material consisted of PBMCs from the stem cell graft donor, taken from the stem cell graft. These receptors came from a human donor who donated a stem cell graft to a child with combined immunodeficiency.

This clonotype was seen a handful of times. This chain joins TRBV28 and TRBJ2-7; D remains unclear. Germline CDR1 reads MDHEN; CDR2 reads SYDVKM. This CDR3 is built from 14 residues. Trimming cost V 6 bases and J 4 bases, with 16 bases left between them. CDR3 DNA: TGTGCCAGCAGACCTCCCGGCGAGCGATACGAGCAGTACTTC. It specifies CASRPPGERYEQYF.

Ten or more counts support this clonotype. The rearrangement joins TRBV12-3 or TRBV12-4 to TRBJ2-7; possibly TRBD1 for D (5 bases). Trimming took off 5 bases at V and 0 bases at J, with 8 bases between the two ends. The CDR3 length is 13 residues. Here the CDR3 DNA reads TGTGCCAGCAGTCACAGGTACTCCTACGAGCAGTACTTC. Its protein product is CASSHRYSYEQYF.

The chain links TRBV12-3 or TRBV12-4 to TRBJ1-1, with TRBD1 matching 7 bases. The CDR3 is made up of 12 amino acids. V was clipped by 7 bases and J by 7 bases; unmatched bases: 6. CDR3 nucleotide sequence: TGTGCCAGCACGCAGGGGGGCATTGAAGCTTTCTTT. Translation: CASTQGGIEAFF.

The chain has TRBV7-2 and TRBJ2-7; D not resolved. Trimming pared 2 bases from V and 7 bases from J, leaving 15 bases between. Germline V gene sequence: CDR1 SGHTA, CDR2 FQGNSA. This CDR3 comprises 14 residues. This CDR3 is CASSLQSASGEQYF. For the CDR3, the DNA is TGTGCCAGCAGCTTACAATCGGCATCAGGAGAGCAGTACTTC.

The sample holds a few counts of this clonotype. V is TRBV5-1 and J is TRBJ2-7, with a tentative D call TRBD1 (6 bases). The CDR3 is 15 residues long. Trimming took off 4 bases at V and 2 bases at J, with 16 bases between the two ends. In germline, CDR1 is SGHRS, CDR2 YFSETQ. The CDR3 region is CASSLDLRGPYEQYF. CDR3 DNA sequence: TGCGCCAGCAGCCTGGACCTCAGGGGTCCCTACGAGCAGTACTTC.

This clonotype was seen at least ten times. V is TRBV10-3 and J is TRBJ2-7, with D possibly TRBD1 on 6 matching bases. This CDR3 contains 17 residues. The germline gives CDR1 ENHRY, CDR2 SYGVKD. Trimming shortened V by 0 bases and J by 3 bases, and 18 bases separated the two germline ends. In DNA form, the CDR3 reads TGTGCCATCAGTGAGTCAAGTTTTGGCAGGGGCTTCTACGAGCAGTACTTC. It yields the protein CAISESSFGRGFYEQYF.

The chain recombines TRBV2 with TRBJ1-6; D unresolved. The CDR3 consists of 18 residues. Germline CDR1 and CDR2: SNHLY and FYNNEI. Trimming took 2 bases from V and 0 from J, leaving 14 bases between them. The CDR3 loop is CASSESGRLDSYNSPLHF. In DNA form, the CDR3 reads TGTGCCAGCAGTGAATCCGGACGCCTTGACTCCTATAATTCACCCCTCCACTTT. Looking up the rest from reference TRBV2 and TRBJ1-6 gives the full variable domain: EPEVTQTPSHQVTQMGQEVILRCVPISNHLYFYWYRQILGQKVEFLVSFYNNEISEKSEIFDDQFSVERPDGSNFTLKIRSTKLEDSAMYFCASSESGRLDSYNSPLHFGNGTRLTVT.

This clonotype has at least ten counts. The rearrangement uses TRBV10-3 and TRBJ2-7; D unclear. Germline V gene data show CDR1 as ENHRY and CDR2 as SYGVKD. Trimming cost V 5 bases and J 2 bases, with 10 bases left between them. The CDR3 has 13 residues. Here the CDR3 DNA reads TGTGCCATCAGTAGCCTGCGGCCCTACGAGCAGTACTTC. Translated: CAISSLRPYEQYF.

This clonotype came up many times. The chain carries TRBV7-9 and TRBJ1-6, with D tentatively TRBD1 (6 bases). CDR1 is SEHNR, CDR2 FQNEAQ, per germline (reference sequence). V lost 0 bases and J 10 bases, leaving 16 bases between the germline ends. The CDR3 sequence is 16 residues long. The DNA for the CDR3 is TGTGCCAGCAGCTTAGCGCGTGGGGGGCCAGCCTCACCCCTCCACTTT. It encodes CASSLARGGPASPLHF.

This clonotype has only a few counts. The chain couples TRBV27 to TRBJ2-3, with TRBD1 identical over 9 bases. CDR3 length: 14 amino acids. In germline, CDR1 is MNHEY, CDR2 SMNVEV (reference sequence). The V and J ends lost 3 bases and 6 bases, in that order; junction bases with no gene match: 4. DNA for the CDR3: TGTGCCAGCAGTTTCGGGACAGGGAAGGATACGCAGTATTTT. It codes for CASSFGTGKDTQYF.

In its sample, this clonotype was seen many times. This chain joins TRBV12-3 or TRBV12-4 and TRBJ2-1, with a tentative D call TRBD2 (5 bases). Trimming removed 2 bases at V and 10 bases at J, with 15 bases between. This CDR3 has 14 residues. The CDR3 loop reads CASSLSLAGSEQFF. CDR3 in DNA: TGTGCCAGCAGTTTAAGTCTAGCCGGATCGGAGCAGTTCTTC.

This clonotype was seen at least ten times. The chain employs TRBV7-2 and TRBJ2-1, with 11 nucleotides matching TRBD2. Germline V gene sequence: CDR1 SGHTA, CDR2 FQGNSA. V was clipped by 0 bases and J by 6 bases; unmatched bases: 1. CDR3 length: 15 amino acids. The CDR3 sequence is CASSLAGLAVNEQFF. As DNA, the CDR3 is TGTGCCAGCAGCTTAGCGGGACTAGCGGTCAATGAGCAGTTCTTC.

This clonotype was seen a handful of times. The chain recombines TRBV7-2 with TRBJ2-1; TRBD2 agrees at 9 bases. Unmatched junction bases numbered 10, after V lost 6 bases and J lost 7 bases. From germline, CDR1 is SGHTA and CDR2 FQGNSA. This CDR3 contains 15 residues. As DNA, the CDR3 is TGTGCCAGCAGTCCTAGCGGGACCCTGGAGAATGAGCAGTTCTTC. This translates into CASSPSGTLENEQFF.

This clonotype was picked up many times. The CDR3 bases are TGTGCCAGCAGTTCCCCCCGGGGCGCGGTTCTGGGCACTGAAGCTTTCTTT. Amino acid sequence: CASSSPRGAVLGTEAFF. V usage is TRBV12-3 or TRBV12-4 and J usage is TRBJ1-1; weak D call: TRBD1 (5 bases). The CDR3 has 17 amino acids. V lost 4 bases and J 4 bases, leaving 22 bases between the germline ends.

This clonotype has at least ten counts. The chain couples TRBV12-3 or TRBV12-4 to TRBJ2-7, with 8 positions matching TRBD2. The CDR3 runs to 18 residues. V gave up 0 bases and J gave up 0 bases; unmatched junction bases: 10. CDR3 DNA: TGTGCCAGCAGTTTAGCATCCCCCGGACTAGCATTCTCCTACGAGCAGTACTTC. Translation: CASSLASPGLAFSYEQYF.

The chain recombines TRBV5-1 with TRBJ1-1, with TRBD1 identical over 7 bases. CDR1 is SGHRS and CDR2 is YFSETQ in the germline V gene. CDR3 length: 15 amino acids. Losses at the gene ends were 4 bases for V and 0 bases for J; bases not matched to a gene: 6. CDR3 amino acids: CASSGDSRMNTEAFF. CDR3 bases: TGCGCCAGCAGCGGGGACAGCCGAATGAACACTGAAGCTTTCTTT.

In regard to this clonotype: An end of the junction does not agree with germline; a read error may underlie this. CDR3 amino acids: CASGLRGVLETQYF. DNA of the CDR3: TGTGCCAGCGGCTTACGGGGCGTTCTAGAGACCCAGTACTTC. The chain links TRBV11-2 to TRBJ2-5; either TRBD1 or TRBD2 may fit D (5 bases each). This CDR3 contains 14 residues. Germline V lookup: CDR1 SGHAT, CDR2 FQNNGV.

With respect to this clonotype: A read error may produce the germline difference seen at one junction end. The V and J genes are TRBV20-1 and TRBJ2-7; 10 bases fit TRBD2. From germline, CDR1 is DFQATT and CDR2 SNEGSKA (reference sequence). This CDR3 comprises 13 residues. The CDR3 sequence: CSPSGGPSYEQYF. The CDR3 DNA sequence: TGCAGTCCTAGCGGGGGCCCCTCCTACGAGCAGTACTTC.

The chain links TRBV29-1 to TRBJ2-1, with TRBD2 matching over 9 bases. CDR3 length equals 13 residues. V gave up 8 bases and J gave up 3 bases; unmatched junction bases: 5. Germline V lookup: CDR1 SQVTM, CDR2 ANQGSEA. CDR3 loop: CSSGLANYNEQFF. The CDR3 DNA follows: TGCAGCTCAGGACTAGCGAACTACAATGAGCAGTTCTTC.

This clonotype was seen more than once but under ten times. The rearrangement links TRBV20-1 to TRBJ2-2, with 7 positions matching TRBD1. The germline gives CDR1 DFQATT, CDR2 SNEGSKA (reference sequence). The CDR3 has 18 amino acids. The V and J ends lost 5 bases and 4 bases, in that order; junction bases with no gene match: 19. The chain's CDR3 is CSALRQGYSLWRTGELFF. The CDR3, as DNA: TGCAGTGCTCTACGACAGGGATATTCCCTTTGGCGCACCGGGGAGCTGTTTTTT.

This clonotype occurred many times. This chain joins TRBV6-5 and TRBJ1-6; D is uncertain. V lost 6 bases to trimming and J lost 8 bases, with 8 bases between them. Germline V gene sequence: CDR1 MNHEY, CDR2 SVGAGI. The CDR3 totals 12 residues. The CDR3 spells CASSIRDSPLHF. The CDR3 region has the DNA TGTGCCAGCAGCATAAGGGATTCACCCCTCCACTTT.

This clonotype was observed once. V is TRBV4-2 and J is TRBJ1-5; the match to TRBD1 covers 8 bases. The V and J ends lost 3 bases and 6 bases, in that order; junction bases with no gene match: 10. Germline-derived CDR1 and CDR2 are LGHNA and YNFKEQ. There are 16 residues in the CDR3. CDR3 in DNA: TGTGCCAGCAGCCAGTCGTTTCAGGGGGCCAGTCAGCCCCAGCATTTT. The encoded protein is CASSQSFQGASQPQHF.

The chain is built from TRBV6-1 and TRBJ2-7, with 7 nucleotides matching TRBD1. Germline loops: CDR1 MNHNS, CDR2 SASEGT. The CDR3 is made up of 15 amino acids. V was clipped by 7 bases and J by 4 bases; unmatched bases: 13. CDR3 sequence reads: CASTVGTALIYEQYF. CDR3 DNA: TGTGCCAGCACCGTAGGGACAGCATTAATTTACGAGCAGTACTTC.

This rearrangement joins TRBV6-2 or TRBV6-3 to TRBJ2-1, with 7 bases aligning to TRBD2. The ends lost 0 bases at V and 4 bases at J; junction bases unmatched: 12. This CDR3 has 18 residues. Germline CDR1 reads MNHEY; CDR2 reads SVGEGT. As DNA, the CDR3 is TGTGCCAGCAGTTACTCTTGGGTTGAGCGGGATTTTTACAATGAGCAGTTCTTC. This sequence encodes CASSYSWVERDFYNEQFF.

V is TRBV6-5 and J is TRBJ2-7; D is perhaps TRBD1 (7 bases). The CDR3 covers 16 residues. CDR1 MNHEY and CDR2 SVGAGI come from the germline V gene. V shed 4 bases and J shed 6 bases, with 22 bases lying between them. The CDR3 nucleotides are TGTGCCAGCAGTTCCTTAGGCAGGGGGAGGACGATCGAGCAGTACTTC. It is translated as CASSSLGRGRTIEQYF.